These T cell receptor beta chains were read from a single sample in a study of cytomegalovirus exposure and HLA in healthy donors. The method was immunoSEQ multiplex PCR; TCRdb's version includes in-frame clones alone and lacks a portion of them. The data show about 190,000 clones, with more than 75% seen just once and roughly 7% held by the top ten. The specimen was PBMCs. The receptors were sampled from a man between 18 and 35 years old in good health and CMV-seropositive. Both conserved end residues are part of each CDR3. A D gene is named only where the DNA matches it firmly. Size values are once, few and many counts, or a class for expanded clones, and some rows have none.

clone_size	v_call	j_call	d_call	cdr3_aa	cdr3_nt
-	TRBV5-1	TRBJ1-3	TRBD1	CASSLTGTVGNTIYF	TGCGCCAGCAGCCTGACCGGGACAGTTGGAAACACCATATATTTT
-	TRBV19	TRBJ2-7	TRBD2	CASSTTSGWAYEQYF	TGTGCCAGTAGTACGACTAGCGGGTGGGCCTACGAGCAGTACTTC
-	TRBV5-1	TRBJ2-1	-	CASSWSMSGEQFF	TGCGCCAGCAGCTGGTCCATGAGTGGTGAGCAGTTCTTC
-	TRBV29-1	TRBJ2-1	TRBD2	CSGGLAGGYNEQFF	TGCAGCGGAGGACTAGCGGGGGGCTACAATGAGCAGTTCTTC
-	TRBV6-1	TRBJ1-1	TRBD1	CASSRDRENTEAFF	TGTGCCAGCAGCCGGGACAGGGAAAACACTGAAGCTTTCTTT
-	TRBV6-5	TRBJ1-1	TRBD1	CASSLQGADTEAFF	TGTGCCAGCAGTCTCCAGGGGGCGGACACTGAAGCTTTCTTT
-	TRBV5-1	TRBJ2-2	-	CASSVSLNTGELFF	TGCGCCAGCAGCGTGAGCCTTAACACCGGGGAGCTGTTTTTT
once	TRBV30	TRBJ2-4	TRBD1	CAWDGQARNIQYF	TGTGCCTGGGACGGACAGGCAAGAAACATTCAGTACTTC
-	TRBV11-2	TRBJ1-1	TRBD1	CASSPGTGVEAFF	TGTGCCAGCAGCCCAGGGACAGGGGTAGAAGCTTTCTTT
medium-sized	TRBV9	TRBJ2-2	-	CASSERGGELFF	TGTGCCAGCAGCGAAAGAGGCGGGGAGCTGTTTTTT
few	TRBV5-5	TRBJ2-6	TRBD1	CASSQTTTGAGANVLTF	TGTGCCAGCAGCCAAACCACGACAGGGGCTGGGGCCAACGTCCTGACTTTC
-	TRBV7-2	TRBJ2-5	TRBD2	CASSTQRGPQETQYF	TGTGCCAGCAGCACCCAGCGGGGCCCCCAAGAGACCCAGTACTTC
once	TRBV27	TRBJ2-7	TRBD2	CASSARLALTYEQYF	TGTGCCAGCAGTGCGAGACTAGCCCTCACATACGAGCAGTACTTC